One T cell receptor beta chain is described in this entry. The target antigen is unknown. Using unique molecular identifiers, the investigators prepared the TCRbeta library. From the PCR reads, TCRdb called clonotypes with MiXCR, one entry per CDR3 protein. Seen here are fewer than 1 million distinct CDR3 sequences, roughly 15% observed once, and the top ten hold 5%. The record originates from a study of T-cell reconstitution after alpha-beta-depleted transplantation in children. CDR3 size: 14 residues. V was clipped by 6 bases and J by 7 bases, with 19 bases between them. Study-level points and caveats: Newly made T cells mostly supplied T-cell counts and diversity one year after transplant.

This specimen consisted of PBMCs, mostly from graft donor cells, obtained 360 days after TCRalphabeta/CD19-depleted stem cell transplant. The clonotype originates from a male patient younger than 18 who had a stem cell transplant for acute lymphoblastic leukemia, so the T cells may come from the graft donor. The rearrangement links TRBV12-3 or TRBV12-4 to TRBJ2-7, with D possibly matching TRBD2 (5 bases). For the CDR3, the DNA is TGTGCCAGCAGCCACCGGACGGGGTCTAGGGAGCAGTACTTC. Its translation: CASSHRTGSREQYF.